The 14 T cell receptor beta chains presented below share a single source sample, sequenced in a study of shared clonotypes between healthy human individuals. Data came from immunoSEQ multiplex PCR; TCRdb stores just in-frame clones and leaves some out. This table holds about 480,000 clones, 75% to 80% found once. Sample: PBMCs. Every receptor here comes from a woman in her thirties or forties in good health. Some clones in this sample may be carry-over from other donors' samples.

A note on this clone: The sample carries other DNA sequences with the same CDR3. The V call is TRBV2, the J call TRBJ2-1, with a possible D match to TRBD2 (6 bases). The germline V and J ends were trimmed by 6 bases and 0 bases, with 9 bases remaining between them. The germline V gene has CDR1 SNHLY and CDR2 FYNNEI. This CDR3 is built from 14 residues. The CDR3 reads CASSAGSSYNEQFF. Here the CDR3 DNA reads TGTGCCAGCAGCGCCGGGAGCTCCTACAATGAGCAGTTCTTC.

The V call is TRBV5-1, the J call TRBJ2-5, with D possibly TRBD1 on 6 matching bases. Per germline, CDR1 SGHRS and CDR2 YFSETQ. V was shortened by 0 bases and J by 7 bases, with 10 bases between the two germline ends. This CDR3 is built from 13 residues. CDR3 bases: TGCGCCAGCAGCTTGGAACAGGGTGGGACCCAGTACTTC. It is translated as CASSLEQGGTQYF.

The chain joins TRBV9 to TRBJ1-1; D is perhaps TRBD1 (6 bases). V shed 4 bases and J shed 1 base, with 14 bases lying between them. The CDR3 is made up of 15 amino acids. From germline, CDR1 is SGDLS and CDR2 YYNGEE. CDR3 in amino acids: CASSPRTTGNTEAFF. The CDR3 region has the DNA TGTGCCAGCAGCCCCCGTACGACAGGGAACACTGAAGCTTTCTTT.

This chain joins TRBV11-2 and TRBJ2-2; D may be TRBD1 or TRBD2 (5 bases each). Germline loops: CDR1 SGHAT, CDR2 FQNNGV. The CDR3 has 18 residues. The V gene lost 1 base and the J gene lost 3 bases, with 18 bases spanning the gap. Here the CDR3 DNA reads TGTGCCAGCAGCTTAGTACCCTCCGGGGCCTCATACACCGGGGAGCTGTTTTTT. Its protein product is CASSLVPSGASYTGELFF.

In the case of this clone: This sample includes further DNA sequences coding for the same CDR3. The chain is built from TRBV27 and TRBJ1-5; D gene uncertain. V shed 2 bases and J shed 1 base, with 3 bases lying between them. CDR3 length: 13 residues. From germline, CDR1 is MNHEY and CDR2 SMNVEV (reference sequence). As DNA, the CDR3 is TGTGCCAGCAGTTTAGGCAGCAATCAGCCCCAGCATTTT. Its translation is CASSLGSNQPQHF.

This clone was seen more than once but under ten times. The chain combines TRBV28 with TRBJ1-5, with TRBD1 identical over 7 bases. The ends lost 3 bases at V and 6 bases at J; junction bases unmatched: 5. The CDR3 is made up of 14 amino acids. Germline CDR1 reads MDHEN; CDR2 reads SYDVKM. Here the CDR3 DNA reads TGTGCCAGCAGTTTTGGAGGGGGCGGTCAGCCCCAGCATTTT. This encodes CASSFGGGGQPQHF.

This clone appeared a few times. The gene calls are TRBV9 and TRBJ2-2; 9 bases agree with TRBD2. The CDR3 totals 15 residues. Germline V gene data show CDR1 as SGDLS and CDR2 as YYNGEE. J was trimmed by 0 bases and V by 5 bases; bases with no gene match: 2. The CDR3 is CASRASGANTGELFF. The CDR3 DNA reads TGTGCCAGCAGGGCTAGCGGGGCGAACACCGGGGAGCTGTTTTTT.

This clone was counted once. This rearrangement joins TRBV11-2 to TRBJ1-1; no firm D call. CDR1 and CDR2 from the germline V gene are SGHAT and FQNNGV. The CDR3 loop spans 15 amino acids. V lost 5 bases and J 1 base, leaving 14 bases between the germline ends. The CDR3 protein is CASSHHSTSNTEAFF. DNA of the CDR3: TGTGCCAGCAGCCACCACTCGACCTCGAACACTGAAGCTTTCTTT.

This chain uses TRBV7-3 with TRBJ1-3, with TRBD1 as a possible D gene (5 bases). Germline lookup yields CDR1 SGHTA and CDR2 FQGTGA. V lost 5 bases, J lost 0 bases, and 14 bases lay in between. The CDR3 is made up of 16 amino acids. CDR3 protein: CASSPGTAYSGNTIYF. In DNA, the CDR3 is TGTGCCAGCAGCCCGGGGACGGCATACTCTGGAAACACCATATATTTT.

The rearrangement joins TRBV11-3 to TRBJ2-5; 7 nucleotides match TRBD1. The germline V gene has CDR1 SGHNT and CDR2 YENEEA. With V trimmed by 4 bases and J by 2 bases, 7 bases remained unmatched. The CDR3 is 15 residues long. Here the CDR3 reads CASSYYTGEQETQYF. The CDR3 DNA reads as TGTGCCAGCAGCTATTATACAGGGGAACAAGAGACCCAGTACTTC.

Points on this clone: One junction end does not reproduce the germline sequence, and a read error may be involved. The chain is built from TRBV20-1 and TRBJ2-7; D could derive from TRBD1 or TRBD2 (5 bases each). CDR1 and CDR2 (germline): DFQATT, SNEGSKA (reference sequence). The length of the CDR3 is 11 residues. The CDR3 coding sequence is TGTGTTCCGTCGGGACCCTACGAGCAGTACTTC. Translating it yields CVPSGPYEQYF.

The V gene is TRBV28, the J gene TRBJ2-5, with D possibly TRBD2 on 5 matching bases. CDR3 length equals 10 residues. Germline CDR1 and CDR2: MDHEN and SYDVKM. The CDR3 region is CGLRGETQYF. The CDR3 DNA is TGTGGCTTGAGAGGGGAGACCCAGTACTTC.

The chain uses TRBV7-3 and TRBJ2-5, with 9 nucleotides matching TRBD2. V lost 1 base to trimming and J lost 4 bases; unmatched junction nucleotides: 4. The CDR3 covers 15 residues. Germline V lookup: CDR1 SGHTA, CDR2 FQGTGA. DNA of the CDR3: TGTGCCAGCAGCTTAATAGCGGGAGCCCCAGAGACCCAGTACTTC. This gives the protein CASSLIAGAPETQYF.

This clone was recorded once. The CDR3 nucleotides are TGTGCCAGCAGCCCCGCCGCGGAGTACAATGAGCAGTTCTTC. It codes for CASSPAAEYNEQFF. V gene TRBV5-4 combines with J gene TRBJ2-1, with no clear D. Germline V CDR1 and CDR2: SGHNT, YYREEE (reference sequence). CDR3 length: 14 amino acids. The germline V and J ends were trimmed by 4 bases and 4 bases, with 12 bases remaining between them.